This T cell receptor (beta chain) is from a study of T-cell reconstitution after alpha-beta-depleted transplantation in children. This CDR3 spans 10 amino acids. From germline, CDR1 is DFQATT and CDR2 SNEGSKA (reference sequence). This clonotype turned up a few times. The junction shows a germline mismatch at one end, possibly a read error. A library of TCRbeta sequences, prepared with unique molecular identifiers, was generated. A single record per CDR3 protein comes from TCRdb applying MiXCR to the PCR reads. Among about 270,000 distinct CDR3 sequences, more than 8% were seen once, and the ten largest hold around 10%.

Source: PBMCs from the stem cell graft donor, taken from the stem cell graft. This sequence joins TRBV20-1 and TRBJ2-5; 9 positions match TRBD2. The TCR was taken from a human donor who donated a stem cell graft to a child with SCID. The CDR3 sequence: CAGGQETQYF. The DNA of the CDR3 is TGTGCGGGGGGGCAAGAGACCCAGTACTTC.